Listed below are T cell receptor beta chains from one sample, sequenced in a study of blood T cell repertoires in COVID-19. Clones were read by immunoSEQ multiplex PCR, and TCRdb kept only the in-frame ones, dropping some. The sample consists of roughly 200,000 clones, about three quarters of them appearing once. The sequenced material came from peripheral blood. Every receptor here comes from a woman in her 70s with acute or convalescent COVID-19. Both conserved end residues are part of each CDR3. Each record gives: V gene, clone size, D gene, J gene, CDR3 DNA, CDR3 protein. The D gene is left open where the match is weak. Part of the rows lack a size; the others show once, few, many or a class for expanded clones.

V gene: TRBV7-9; clone size: .; D gene: TRBD1; J gene: TRBJ1-4; CDR3 DNA: TGTGCCAGCAGCTTAGACAGGGGATCTGAAAAACTGTTTTTT; CDR3 protein: CASSLDRGSEKLFF
V gene: TRBV7-9; clone size: .; D gene: TRBD1; J gene: TRBJ1-1; CDR3 DNA: TGTGCCAGCAGCTTAACAGGGGGCGTGACTGAAGCTTTCTTT; CDR3 protein: CASSLTGGVTEAFF
V gene: TRBV19; clone size: few; D gene: .; J gene: TRBJ1-5; CDR3 DNA: TGTGCCAGTAGTATCGTACAGCATCAGCCCCAGCATTTT; CDR3 protein: CASSIVQHQPQHF
V gene: TRBV10-3; clone size: .; D gene: .; J gene: TRBJ1-2; CDR3 DNA: TGTGCCATCAGTGATACCGGACAGTATGGCTACACCTTC; CDR3 protein: CAISDTGQYGYTF
V gene: TRBV10-3; clone size: few; D gene: TRBD1; J gene: TRBJ2-2; CDR3 DNA: TGTGCCATCAGCCCGACAGGGGGCGGCGCGAACACCGGGGAGCTGTTTTTT; CDR3 protein: CAISPTGGGANTGELFF
V gene: TRBV28; clone size: .; D gene: TRBD1; J gene: TRBJ1-2; CDR3 DNA: TGTGTCACGACCGTATGGGACAGGGGGCCCTATGGCTACACCTTC; CDR3 protein: CVTTVWDRGPYGYTF
V gene: TRBV27; clone size: .; D gene: TRBD1; J gene: TRBJ1-2; CDR3 DNA: TGTGCCAGCAGTTTTAACCGGGACAGGGGGCAGGGCTACACCTTC; CDR3 protein: CASSFNRDRGQGYTF
V gene: TRBV6-5; clone size: .; D gene: .; J gene: TRBJ2-3; CDR3 DNA: TGTGCCAGCAGTTACATTTGGAACGGGAGTCCAGATACGCAGTATTTT; CDR3 protein: CASSYIWNGSPDTQYF
V gene: TRBV6-6; clone size: .; D gene: .; J gene: TRBJ1-5; CDR3 DNA: TGTGCCAGCAGTTACTCAGGCGGCAGCAATCAGCCCCAGCATTTT; CDR3 protein: CASSYSGGSNQPQHF
V gene: TRBV5-1; clone size: .; D gene: .; J gene: TRBJ1-1; CDR3 DNA: TGCGCCAGCTCTTATACGGGGGTGAGGAACACTGAAGCTTTCTTT; CDR3 protein: CASSYTGVRNTEAFF
V gene: TRBV27; clone size: .; D gene: TRBD2; J gene: TRBJ2-3; CDR3 DNA: TGTGCCAGCAGGCTAGCGGGGGGACGAGATACGCAGTATTTT; CDR3 protein: CASRLAGGRDTQYF
V gene: TRBV28; clone size: .; D gene: .; J gene: TRBJ2-7; CDR3 DNA: TGTGCCAGCAGTTCCGACAGTTACGAGCAGTACTTC; CDR3 protein: CASSSDSYEQYF
V gene: TRBV28; clone size: .; D gene: .; J gene: TRBJ2-7; CDR3 DNA: TGTGCCAGCAGTCCCTTTGAGTCACTGGCGGTCCTCTCCTACGAGCAGTACTTC; CDR3 protein: CASSPFESLAVLSYEQYF
V gene: TRBV28; clone size: .; D gene: .; J gene: TRBJ2-5; CDR3 DNA: TGTGCCAGCAGTTTATTCTGGGGCGTGGAAGAGACCCAGTACTTC; CDR3 protein: CASSLFWGVEETQYF
V gene: TRBV2; clone size: .; D gene: TRBD2; J gene: TRBJ2-7; CDR3 DNA: TGTGCCAGCAGTGAAGGGCTAGCGGGATACGAGCAGTACTTC; CDR3 protein: CASSEGLAGYEQYF
V gene: TRBV19; clone size: .; D gene: TRBD1; J gene: TRBJ2-2; CDR3 DNA: TGTGCCAGTAGCTTTAGGACAGGGGGGAGCACCGGGGAGCTGTTTTTT; CDR3 protein: CASSFRTGGSTGELFF
V gene: TRBV19; clone size: .; D gene: .; J gene: TRBJ1-5; CDR3 DNA: TGTGCCAGTAGTATAGATCGAGACACAGGTTTCCATCAGCCCCAGCATTTT; CDR3 protein: CASSIDRDTGFHQPQHF
V gene: TRBV5-1; clone size: .; D gene: TRBD1; J gene: TRBJ2-2; CDR3 DNA: TGCGCCAGCAGCCAAACCACCGGGACAGACACCGGGGAGCTGTTTTTT; CDR3 protein: CASSQTTGTDTGELFF
V gene: TRBV10-3; clone size: few; D gene: .; J gene: TRBJ1-1; CDR3 DNA: TGTGCCACCTCCCCGGCAGGGCACACTGAAGCTTTCTTT; CDR3 protein: CATSPAGHTEAFF
V gene: TRBV28; clone size: .; D gene: TRBD2; J gene: TRBJ2-1; CDR3 DNA: TGTGCCAGCAGTTTACTCGGCGGGAGGGAAGACAATGAGCAGTTCTTC; CDR3 protein: CASSLLGGREDNEQFF
V gene: TRBV5-8; clone size: .; D gene: TRBD1; J gene: TRBJ1-4; CDR3 DNA: TGTGCCAGCAGCAGGGGACAGGGGGGAAATGAAAAACTGTTTTTT; CDR3 protein: CASSRGQGGNEKLFF
V gene: TRBV5-1; clone size: .; D gene: .; J gene: TRBJ2-5; CDR3 DNA: TGCGCCAGCAGCTCCTGGGGCCAGACCCAAGAGACCCAGTACTTC; CDR3 protein: CASSSWGQTQETQYF
V gene: TRBV12-3/TRBV12-4; clone size: .; D gene: .; J gene: TRBJ2-5; CDR3 DNA: TGTGCCAGCAGTTTAGGCCGGGAGACCCAGTACTTC; CDR3 protein: CASSLGRETQYF
V gene: TRBV19; clone size: few; D gene: TRBD1; J gene: TRBJ1-2; CDR3 DNA: TGTGCCAGTAGTACCGGACAGGGGAATGGCTACACCTTC; CDR3 protein: CASSTGQGNGYTF
V gene: TRBV6-2/TRBV6-3; clone size: .; D gene: .; J gene: TRBJ1-5; CDR3 DNA: TGTGCCAGCAGTATAGACAGCACCAATCAGCCCCAGCATTTT; CDR3 protein: CASSIDSTNQPQHF
V gene: TRBV7-2; clone size: .; D gene: .; J gene: TRBJ2-1; CDR3 DNA: TGTGCCAGCAGCTTAGCTACTAGCTCGGAAGCCCACAATGAGCAGTTCTTC; CDR3 protein: CASSLATSSEAHNEQFF
V gene: TRBV5-1; clone size: .; D gene: TRBD2; J gene: TRBJ2-5; CDR3 DNA: TGCGCCAGCAGCTCTGGGACTACTAAAGAGACCCAGTACTTC; CDR3 protein: CASSSGTTKETQYF
V gene: TRBV7-2; clone size: .; D gene: TRBD2; J gene: TRBJ2-1; CDR3 DNA: TGTGCCAGCAGCCCCAGAGGTAGCGGGAGTTTCAATGAGCAGTTCTTC; CDR3 protein: CASSPRGSGSFNEQFF
V gene: TRBV3-1/TRBV3-2; clone size: .; D gene: .; J gene: TRBJ2-4; CDR3 DNA: TGTGCCAGCAGCCAATTAGGGGACATTCAGTACTTC; CDR3 protein: CASSQLGDIQYF
V gene: TRBV12-3/TRBV12-4; clone size: .; D gene: .; J gene: TRBJ2-7; CDR3 DNA: TGTGCCAGCAGTTTACGGGAGCGCGAGCAGTACTTC; CDR3 protein: CASSLREREQYF
V gene: TRBV6-5; clone size: .; D gene: .; J gene: TRBJ1-1; CDR3 DNA: TGTGCCAGCAGTTTCAAATCTGAAGCTTTCTTT; CDR3 protein: CASSFKSEAFF
V gene: TRBV25-1; clone size: .; D gene: .; J gene: TRBJ2-3; CDR3 DNA: TGTGCCAGCAGTGAATTAGTCGGCACAGATACGCAGTATTTT; CDR3 protein: CASSELVGTDTQYF
V gene: TRBV27; clone size: .; D gene: TRBD1; J gene: TRBJ1-6; CDR3 DNA: TGTGCCAGCACCAGGACAGGGCTCGGTTCACCCCTCCACTTT; CDR3 protein: CASTRTGLGSPLHF
V gene: TRBV27; clone size: .; D gene: TRBD1; J gene: TRBJ1-1; CDR3 DNA: TGTGCCAGCAGTTGGGACAGGGGCAACACTGAAGCTTTCTTT; CDR3 protein: CASSWDRGNTEAFF